These T cell receptor beta chains were read from a single sample in a study of regulatory T cells in long-lasting Graves disease. TCRdb reprocessed the multiplex PCR reads via MiXCR and lists one record per CDR3 protein. The table includes roughly 500,000 distinct CDR3 sequences, approximately 23% detected once. The sample consisted of peripheral blood mononuclear cells (PBMCs), taken when the disease was refractory, from a patient treated with antithyroid drugs. Receptor source: a female donor with Graves disease. The CDR3 runs from the conserved cysteine through the conserved F or W. D genes are given only for firm matches. Expanded clones get a size class; other rows say once, few or many, or leave the size out.

j_call: TRBJ2-7
d_call: TRBD1
v_call: TRBV6-9
clone_size: .
cdr3_aa: CASSFPGQGAQYF
cdr3_nt: TGTGCCAGCAGTTTCCCGGGACAGGGTGCGCAGTACTTC

j_call: TRBJ2-1
d_call: .
v_call: TRBV6-5
clone_size: few
cdr3_aa: CASSYGQGRGEQFF
cdr3_nt: TGTGCCAGCAGTTACGGGCAGGGAAGGGGTGAGCAGTTCTTC

j_call: TRBJ2-7
d_call: TRBD2
v_call: TRBV11-1
clone_size: .
cdr3_aa: CASSPHHDGGRVYEQYF
cdr3_nt: TGTGCCAGCAGCCCCCACCACGACGGCGGGAGAGTCTACGAGCAGTACTTC

j_call: TRBJ1-2
d_call: TRBD1
v_call: TRBV25-1
clone_size: many
cdr3_aa: CASSETGSRGQVYGYTF
cdr3_nt: TGTGCCAGCAGTGAAACCGGCTCCAGGGGGCAGGTCTATGGCTACACCTTC

j_call: TRBJ1-6
d_call: .
v_call: TRBV10-3
clone_size: .
cdr3_aa: CAITEGGTEGTSPLHF
cdr3_nt: TGTGCCATCACCGAAGGAGGTACAGAAGGAACTTCACCCCTCCACTTT

j_call: TRBJ1-1
d_call: .
v_call: TRBV6-5
clone_size: .
cdr3_aa: CASSYGVSASTEAFF
cdr3_nt: TGTGCCAGCAGCTACGGGGTTTCAGCGAGCACTGAAGCTTTCTTT

j_call: TRBJ1-4
d_call: .
v_call: TRBV7-9
clone_size: .
cdr3_aa: CASRLPGEKLFF
cdr3_nt: TGTGCCAGCAGGCTCCCGGGAGAAAAACTGTTTTTT

j_call: TRBJ1-4
d_call: .
v_call: TRBV20-1
clone_size: many
cdr3_aa: CSGGGEKLFF
cdr3_nt: TGCAGTGGAGGCGGTGAAAAACTGTTTTTT

j_call: TRBJ2-7
d_call: .
v_call: TRBV5-5
clone_size: .
cdr3_aa: CASSLGPASSYEQYF
cdr3_nt: TGTGCCAGCAGCTTGGGCCCCGCCAGCTCCTACGAGCAGTACTTC

j_call: TRBJ1-1
d_call: .
v_call: TRBV7-2
clone_size: many
cdr3_aa: CASSLEGTRENTEAFF
cdr3_nt: TGTGCCAGCAGCTTAGAGGGGACAAGAGAGAACACTGAAGCTTTCTTT

j_call: TRBJ1-1
d_call: .
v_call: TRBV2
clone_size: many
cdr3_aa: CASIINTEAFF
cdr3_nt: TGTGCCAGCATCATAAACACTGAAGCTTTCTTT

j_call: TRBJ1-1
d_call: .
v_call: TRBV29-1
clone_size: .
cdr3_aa: CSFQGNTEAFF
cdr3_nt: TGCAGCTTCCAAGGGAACACTGAAGCTTTCTTT

j_call: TRBJ2-7
d_call: .
v_call: TRBV7-9
clone_size: many
cdr3_aa: CASSLGAGYEQYF
cdr3_nt: TGTGCCAGCAGCCTCGGTGCGGGGTACGAGCAGTACTTC

j_call: TRBJ1-6
d_call: .
v_call: TRBV6-2/TRBV6-3
clone_size: .
cdr3_aa: CASGYSNSPLHF
cdr3_nt: TGTGCCAGCGGATACAGCAATTCACCCCTCCACTTT

j_call: TRBJ2-7
d_call: TRBD2
v_call: TRBV6-2/TRBV6-3
clone_size: .
cdr3_aa: CASWGLAGSYEQYF
cdr3_nt: TGTGCCAGCTGGGGACTAGCGGGTTCCTACGAGCAGTACTTC

j_call: TRBJ2-3
d_call: TRBD1
v_call: TRBV7-3
clone_size: .
cdr3_aa: CASTMTGATDTQYF
cdr3_nt: TGTGCCAGCACCATGACAGGGGCTACAGATACGCAGTATTTT

j_call: TRBJ1-4
d_call: TRBD1
v_call: TRBV28
clone_size: many
cdr3_aa: CASSSGTGGGTNEKLFF
cdr3_nt: TGTGCCAGCAGTTCCGGGACAGGGGGAGGAACTAATGAAAAACTGTTTTTT

j_call: TRBJ1-4
d_call: .
v_call: TRBV12-3/TRBV12-4
clone_size: many
cdr3_aa: CASSLKGGGEKLFF
cdr3_nt: TGTGCCAGCAGTTTAAAGGGAGGGGGGGAAAAACTGTTTTTT

j_call: TRBJ2-5
d_call: TRBD1
v_call: TRBV20-1
clone_size: many
cdr3_aa: CSARGTGVETQYF
cdr3_nt: TGCAGTGCTAGAGGGACAGGGGTTGAGACCCAGTACTTC